The 10 T cell receptor beta chains given below trace back to one sample, sequenced in a study of blood T cell repertoires in COVID-19. Generated by immunoSEQ multiplex PCR, the TCRdb table keeps only in-frame clones and is missing some. In the table there are under 75,000 clones, 70% to 90% of which are singletons. Sequencing used peripheral blood. These TCRs come from a woman of 80 years or more with active COVID-19.

The table lists this clone with a count of one. The CDR3 nucleotides are TGTGCCAGCAGCGCTAAGACAGGGAAGGAGACCCAGTACTTC. It codes for CASSAKTGKETQYF. The J gene is TRBJ2-5, the V gene TRBV5-4, with 7 bases aligning to TRBD1. The CDR3 covers 14 residues. V was clipped by 4 bases and J by 5 bases; unmatched bases: 8. The V gene's germline CDR1 is SGHNT and CDR2 YYREEE (reference sequence).

This clone was found once. The chain couples TRBV9 to TRBJ2-5; 13 nucleotides line up with TRBD2. The CDR3 totals 15 residues. Germline lookup yields CDR1 SGDLS and CDR2 YYNGEE. The trim removed 2 bases at V and 5 bases at J, leaving 3 bases unmatched. The CDR3 here is CASSVGTSGTETQYF. In DNA form, the CDR3 reads TGTGCCAGCAGCGTTGGGACTAGCGGGACGGAGACCCAGTACTTC.

The chain has TRBV7-2 and TRBJ1-1, with D possibly being TRBD1 (6 bases). This CDR3 spans 14 amino acids. The V gene's germline CDR1 is SGHTA and CDR2 FQGNSA. V gave up 0 bases and J gave up 10 bases, with 15 bases separating them. The CDR3 spells CASSLAPEGVGAFF. For the CDR3, the DNA is TGTGCCAGCAGCTTAGCGCCCGAGGGGGTCGGAGCTTTCTTT.

V is TRBV24-1 and J is TRBJ2-1; 10 positions agree with TRBD2. Germline V CDR1 and CDR2: KGHDR, SFDVKD. The junction had 0 bases not matched to a gene; V was cut back by 3 bases and J by 2 bases. The CDR3 contains 15 residues. CDR3 bases: TGTGCCACCAGTGATACTAGCGGGGCCTACAATGAGCAGTTCTTC. As protein: CATSDTSGAYNEQFF.

The chain links TRBV11-2 to TRBJ2-3; D might be TRBD2 (6 bases). The germline V gene encodes CDR1 SGHAT and CDR2 FQNNGV. CDR3 length equals 14 residues. V lost 5 bases, J lost 7 bases, and 16 bases lay in between. The CDR3 coding sequence is TGTGCCAGCAGCCCCCCCGGCGGGGCGAATACGCAGTATTTT. Protein product: CASSPPGGANTQYF.

The gene calls are TRBV4-1 and TRBJ2-5, with a weak D call TRBD2 (6 bases). This CDR3 has 15 amino acids. V gave up 1 base and J gave up 5 bases, with 14 bases separating them. CDR1 is MGHRA and CDR2 is YSYEKL in the germline V gene. The CDR3 sequence is CASSQGPFGGETQYF. The CDR3 nucleotides read TGCGCCAGCAGCCAAGGCCCCTTTGGGGGGGAGACCCAGTACTTC.

The chain joins TRBV9 to TRBJ1-2, with a tentative D call TRBD1 (5 bases). The CDR3 is made up of 15 amino acids. V shed 4 bases and J shed 4 bases, with 17 bases lying between them. CDR1 is SGDLS and CDR2 is YYNGEE in the germline V gene. CDR3: CASSSTGRHSYGYTF. The CDR3 region has the DNA TGTGCCAGCAGCTCAACAGGCCGACACTCCTATGGCTACACCTTC.

This CDR3 is CASSAPDRGYGYTF. The CDR3 DNA reads as TGTGCCAGCAGCGCACCGGACAGGGGCTATGGCTACACCTTC. This chain joins TRBV9 and TRBJ1-2, with 9 bases that match TRBD1. The V gene's germline CDR1 is SGDLS and CDR2 YYNGEE. Losses at the gene ends were 3 bases for V and 4 bases for J; bases not matched to a gene: 4. The CDR3 runs 14 residues.

The J gene is TRBJ1-2, the V gene TRBV7-2, with D possibly being TRBD1 (5 bases). Trimming removed 5 bases at V and 6 bases at J, with 19 bases between. The CDR3 totals 15 residues. From germline, CDR1 is SGHTA and CDR2 FQGNSA. Here the CDR3 DNA reads TGTGCCAGCAGCCCCACAGGAGGGCAATACGATGGCTACACCTTC. Translated: CASSPTGGQYDGYTF.

V is TRBV3-1 (or the pseudogene TRBV3-2) and J is TRBJ1-4; D is unresolved. CDR3 length: 14 residues. The germline gives CDR1 LGHDT, CDR2 YNNKEL (reference sequence). The V end was cut by 0 bases, the J end by 8 bases, with 10 bases between. As DNA, the CDR3 is TGTGCCAGCAGCCAAGATTTCCACGGGGAAAAACTGTTTTTT. Amino acid sequence: CASSQDFHGEKLFF.